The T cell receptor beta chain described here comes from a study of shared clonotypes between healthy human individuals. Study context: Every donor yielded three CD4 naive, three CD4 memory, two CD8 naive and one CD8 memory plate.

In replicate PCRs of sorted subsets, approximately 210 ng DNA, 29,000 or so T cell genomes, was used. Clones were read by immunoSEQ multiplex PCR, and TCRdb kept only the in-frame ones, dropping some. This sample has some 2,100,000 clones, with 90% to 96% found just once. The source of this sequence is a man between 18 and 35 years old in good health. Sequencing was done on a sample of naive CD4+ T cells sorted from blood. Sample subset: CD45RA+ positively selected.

The chain's CDR3 is CATLNYGYTF. DNA for the CDR3: TGTGCCACTCTTAACTATGGCTACACCTTC. V gene TRBV6-5 combines with J gene TRBJ1-2; D is uncertain. Trimming removed 10 bases from V and 1 base from J, with 4 bases in between. CDR1 is MNHEY and CDR2 is SVGAGI in the germline V gene. This CDR3 has 10 amino acids.